This TCR beta chain comes out of a study of control samples from healthy donors and cancer patients. This clone appeared a single time. CDR1 is SEHNR, CDR2 FQNEAQ, per germline (reference sequence). The CDR3 loop spans 14 amino acids. The germline V and J ends were trimmed by 3 bases and 7 bases, with 14 bases remaining between them. Assay used: immunoSEQ multiplex PCR; TCRdb lists only in-frame clones, some missing. Among about 220,000 clones listed, 90% to 95% were seen once. The chain couples TRBV7-9 to TRBJ2-3; either TRBD1 or TRBD2 may supply D (6 bases each). The clonotype was recovered from a man aged 45-60 years in good health. What was sequenced was blood. CDR3 protein: CASSFGGLGNTQYF. The DNA of the CDR3 is TGTGCCAGCAGCTTCGGGGGCCTAGGGAATACGCAGTATTTT.